What follows are 11 T cell receptor beta chains derived from one specimen sequenced in a study of T-cell memory formation after mild COVID-19. MiXCR was run by TCRdb on the 5' RACE reads, yielding one entry per CDR3 protein. The sample carries about 400,000 distinct CDR3 sequences, approximately 15% recorded once. Sequencing was performed on PBMCs or a T cell subset sorted from them (not recorded which). All receptors come from a man between 18 and 29 years old who had mild COVID-19 (a few samples of this study predate the infection). Cell type and time point are not known.

This clonotype was seen a handful of times. The chain carries TRBV6-6 and TRBJ2-7; tentative D call: TRBD1 (6 bases). The CDR3 spans 16 residues. The germline CDR1 and CDR2 sequences are MNHNY and SVGAGI (reference sequence). The V gene lost 1 base and the J gene lost 7 bases, with 20 bases spanning the gap. The DNA for the CDR3 is TGTGCCAGCAGTTACTTCCTGGTTGGGGGCGTGCGGGAGCAGTACTTC. Its protein is CASSYFLVGGVREQYF.

The chain recombines TRBV9 with TRBJ2-5, with D maybe TRBD1 (5 bases). The CDR3 has 15 residues. Germline loops: CDR1 SGDLS, CDR2 YYNGEE. Trimming removed 5 bases at V and 3 bases at J, with 17 bases between. CDR3 DNA sequence: TGTGCCAGCAGTCGAGATGGACACGGCAAAGAGACCCAGTACTTC. It specifies CASSRDGHGKETQYF. Filled out from reference TRBV9 and TRBJ2-5, the complete variable domain reads DSGVTQTPKHLITATGQRVTLRCSPRSGDLSVYWYQQSLDQGLQFLIQYYNGEERAKGNILERFSAQQFPDLHSELNLSSLELGDSALYFCASSRDGHGKETQYFGPGTRLLVL.

The chain has TRBV2 and TRBJ1-2; 7 bases match TRBD1. V was clipped by 1 base and J by 5 bases; unmatched bases: 4. Germline loops: CDR1 SNHLY, CDR2 FYNNEI. The CDR3 covers 14 residues. CDR3 sequence reads: CASSEDRGGYGYTF. For the CDR3, the DNA is TGTGCCAGCAGTGAAGACAGGGGCGGTTATGGCTACACCTTC.

This clonotype was picked up a small number of times. The chain is built from TRBV12-3 or TRBV12-4 and TRBJ1-1; 8 bases fit TRBD1. The CDR3 is 14 amino acids. V lost 6 bases and J lost 6; bases outside the gene matches: 9. The CDR3 DNA reads TGTGCCAGCAGCCCGACAGGGGAGACACCTGAAGCTTTCTTT. Amino acids: CASSPTGETPEAFF.

This clonotype was seen a few times. A much larger clone is a single base away; this may be a read error. The genes are TRBV5-1 and TRBJ1-1, with D unresolved. The germline CDR1 and CDR2 sequences are SGHRS and YFSETQ. V lost 0 bases and J lost 1, with 7 bases in between. The CDR3 covers 14 residues. In DNA form, the CDR3 reads TGCGCCAGCAGCTTGGCCAGCTCGAACACTGAAGCTTTCTTT. This sequence encodes CASSLASSNTEAFF.

Notes on this clonotype: This could be a read error, since a much larger clone is one nucleotide away. CDR3 in DNA: TGTGCCAGCGTAGCGGGGCGTACAGATACGCAGTATTTT. Translated: CASVAGRTDTQYF. The genes are TRBV3-1 and TRBJ2-3; TRBD2 matches at 8 bases. Germline V gene data show CDR1 as LGHDT and CDR2 as YNNKEL (reference sequence). Trimming cost V 8 bases and J 3 bases; bases outside gene matches: 4. CDR3 length equals 13 residues.

There are a few counts of this clonotype. V is TRBV20-1 and J is TRBJ2-1; no firm D call. From germline, CDR1 is DFQATT and CDR2 SNEGSKA (reference sequence). The CDR3 runs 12 residues. V was trimmed by 4 bases and J by 4 bases, leaving 8 bases between them. CDR3 nucleotide sequence: TGCAGTGCTAAGCTAGATTACAATGAGCAGTTCTTC. Residues: CSAKLDYNEQFF.

CDR3 DNA: TGTGCCAGCAGCCTTAGACATGGAGAGCAGTTCTTC. Protein product: CASSLRHGEQFF. The chain recombines TRBV11-3 with TRBJ2-1; D ambiguous. Germline CDR1 is SGHNT and CDR2 is YENEEA. The length of the CDR3 is 12 residues. The V end was cut by 5 bases, the J end by 10 bases, with 12 bases between.

This clonotype turned up a few times. V gene TRBV25-1 combines with J gene TRBJ2-1, with D perhaps matching TRBD2 (6 bases). Germline V lookup: CDR1 MGHDK, CDR2 SYGVNS. The V end was cut by 6 bases, the J end by 12 bases, with 12 bases between. The length of the CDR3 is 11 residues. CDR3 bases: TGTGCCAGCAGGGGTCAGGGAGGGCAGTTCTTC. This gives the protein CASRGQGGQFF.

V is TRBV6-5 and J is TRBJ2-7; no clear D gene. Germline V gives CDR1 MNHEY, CDR2 SVGAGI. The CDR3 extends over 13 amino acids. V was pared by 2 bases and J by 2 bases, with 7 bases between. Here the CDR3 DNA reads TGTGCCAGCAGTTACGGCCAGACCTACGAGCAGTACTTC. This encodes CASSYGQTYEQYF.

The gene calls are TRBV5-1 and TRBJ2-3, with D perhaps matching TRBD1 (5 bases). Between the trimmed V and J ends, which lost 0 bases and 14 bases, there was a span of 13 bases. The CDR3 is made up of 12 amino acids. Germline V gene lookup returns CDR1 SGHRS and CDR2 YFSETQ. CDR3 nucleotide sequence: TGCGCCAGCAGCTTGGCCCAGGGAAGGGTGTATTTT. Its translation is CASSLAQGRVYF.